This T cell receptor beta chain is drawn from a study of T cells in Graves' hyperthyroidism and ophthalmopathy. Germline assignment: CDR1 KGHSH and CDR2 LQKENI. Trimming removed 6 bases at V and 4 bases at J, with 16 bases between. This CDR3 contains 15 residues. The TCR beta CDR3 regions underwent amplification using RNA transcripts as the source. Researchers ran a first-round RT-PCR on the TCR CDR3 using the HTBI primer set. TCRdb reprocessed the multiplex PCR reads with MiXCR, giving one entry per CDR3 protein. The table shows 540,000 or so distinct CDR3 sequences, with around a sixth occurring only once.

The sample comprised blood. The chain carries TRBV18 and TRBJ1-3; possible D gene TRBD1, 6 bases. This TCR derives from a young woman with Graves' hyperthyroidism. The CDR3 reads CASSRASGAGNTIYF. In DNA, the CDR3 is TGTGCCAGCTCCCGGGCCTCAGGGGCCGGAAACACCATATATTTT. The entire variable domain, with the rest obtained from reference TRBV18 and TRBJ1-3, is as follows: NAGVMQNPRHLVRRRGQEARLRCSPMKGHSHVYWYRQLPEEGLKFMVYLQKENIIDESGMPKERFSAEFPKEGPSILRIQQVVRGDSAAYFCASSRASGAGNTIYFGEGSWLTVV.